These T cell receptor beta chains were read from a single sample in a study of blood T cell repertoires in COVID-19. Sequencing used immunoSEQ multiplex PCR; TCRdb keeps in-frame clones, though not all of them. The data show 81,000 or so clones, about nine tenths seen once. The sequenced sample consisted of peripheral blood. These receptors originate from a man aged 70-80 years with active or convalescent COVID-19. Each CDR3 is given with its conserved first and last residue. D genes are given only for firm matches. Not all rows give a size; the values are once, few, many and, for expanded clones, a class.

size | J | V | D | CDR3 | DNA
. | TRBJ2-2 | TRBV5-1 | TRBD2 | CASSLMASGGAELFF | TGCGCCAGCAGCTTGATGGCTAGCGGGGGGGCGGAGCTGTTTTTT
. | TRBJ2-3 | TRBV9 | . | CASSGHYSDTQYF | TGTGCCAGCAGCGGTCACTATTCAGATACGCAGTATTTT
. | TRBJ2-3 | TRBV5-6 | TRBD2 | CASSLTSGGEDTQYF | TGTGCCAGCAGCCTCACTAGCGGGGGGGAAGATACGCAGTATTTT
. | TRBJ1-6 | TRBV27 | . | CASSSGFYNSPLHF | TGTGCCAGCAGTTCAGGGTTCTATAATTCACCCCTCCACTTT
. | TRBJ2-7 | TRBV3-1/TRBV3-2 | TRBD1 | CASLGQGAAGGRYEQYF | TGTGCCAGCCTGGGACAGGGGGCGGCTGGAGGTCGCTACGAGCAGTACTTC
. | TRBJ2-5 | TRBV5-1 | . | CASSLGGGGLETQYF | TGCGCCAGCAGCTTGGGTGGCGGGGGCCTAGAGACCCAGTACTTC
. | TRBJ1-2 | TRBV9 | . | CASSPEGRGLTDYGYTF | TGTGCCAGCAGCCCCGAGGGAAGGGGACTCACGGACTATGGCTACACCTTC
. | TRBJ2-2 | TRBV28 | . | CASSFRTGDTGELFF | TGTGCCAGCAGTTTTCGGACGGGAGACACCGGGGAGCTGTTTTTT
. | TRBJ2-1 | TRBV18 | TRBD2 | CASSLTSGGGNEQFF | TGTGCCAGCTCGCTTACTAGCGGGGGGGGCAATGAGCAGTTCTTC
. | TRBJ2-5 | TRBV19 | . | CASRGGGGTKTQYF | TGTGCCAGTAGAGGGGGCGGGGGGACGAAGACCCAGTACTTC
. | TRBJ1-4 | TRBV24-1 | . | CATSDWQQGTNEKLFF | TGTGCCACCAGTGATTGGCAACAGGGCACTAATGAAAAACTGTTTTTT
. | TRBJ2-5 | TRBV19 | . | CASSGEQETQYF | TGTGCCAGTAGTGGGGAGCAAGAGACCCAGTACTTC
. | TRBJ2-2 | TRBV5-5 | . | CASSFSDRRNTGELFF | TGTGCCAGCAGCTTCTCCGACAGAAGGAACACCGGGGAGCTGTTTTTT
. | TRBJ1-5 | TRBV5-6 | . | CASSNYGTSNQPQHF | TGTGCCAGCAGCAATTACGGGACAAGCAATCAGCCCCAGCATTTT
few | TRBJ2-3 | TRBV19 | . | CASRHHAGGSTDTQYF | TGTGCCAGTAGACACCATGCAGGGGGGAGCACAGATACGCAGTATTTT
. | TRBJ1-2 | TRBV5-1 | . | CASSSSGTYHGYTF | TGCGCCAGCAGCTCCTCCGGGACATACCATGGCTACACCTTC